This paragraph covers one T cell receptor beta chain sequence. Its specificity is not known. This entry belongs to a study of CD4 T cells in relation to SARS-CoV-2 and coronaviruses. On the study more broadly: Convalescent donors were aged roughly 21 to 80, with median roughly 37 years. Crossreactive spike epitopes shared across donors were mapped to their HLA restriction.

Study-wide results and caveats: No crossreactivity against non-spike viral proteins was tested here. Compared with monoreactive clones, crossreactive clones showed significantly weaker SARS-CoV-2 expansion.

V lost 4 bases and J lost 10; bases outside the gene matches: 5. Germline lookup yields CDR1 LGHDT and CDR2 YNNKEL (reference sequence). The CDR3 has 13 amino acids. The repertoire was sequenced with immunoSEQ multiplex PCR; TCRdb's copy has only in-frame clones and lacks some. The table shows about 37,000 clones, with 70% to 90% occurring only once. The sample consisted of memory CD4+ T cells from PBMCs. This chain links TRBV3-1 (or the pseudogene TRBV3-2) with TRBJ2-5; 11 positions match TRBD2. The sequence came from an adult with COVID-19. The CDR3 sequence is CASSLSGREGQYF. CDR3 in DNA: TGTGCCAGCAGCCTTAGCGGGAGGGAGGGCCAGTACTTC.